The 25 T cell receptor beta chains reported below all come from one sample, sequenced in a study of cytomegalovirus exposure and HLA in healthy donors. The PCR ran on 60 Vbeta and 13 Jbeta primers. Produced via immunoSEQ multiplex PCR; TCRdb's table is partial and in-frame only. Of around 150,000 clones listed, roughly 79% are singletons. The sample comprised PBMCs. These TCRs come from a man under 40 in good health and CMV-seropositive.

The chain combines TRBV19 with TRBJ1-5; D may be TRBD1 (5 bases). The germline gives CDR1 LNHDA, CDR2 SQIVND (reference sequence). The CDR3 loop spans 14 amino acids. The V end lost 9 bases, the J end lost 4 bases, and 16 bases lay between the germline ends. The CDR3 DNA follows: TGTGCCAGCGAACCGGGGGGTCGGAATCAGCCCCAGCATTTT. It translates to CASEPGGRNQPQHF.

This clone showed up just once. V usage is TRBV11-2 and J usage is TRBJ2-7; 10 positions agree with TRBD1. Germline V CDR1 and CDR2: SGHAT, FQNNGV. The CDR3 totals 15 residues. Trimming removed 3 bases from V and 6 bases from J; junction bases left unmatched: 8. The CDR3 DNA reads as TGTGCCAGCAGCTTGGACAGGGGGGCAGGGGGCGAGCAGTACTTC. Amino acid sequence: CASSLDRGAGGEQYF.

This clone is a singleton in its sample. The CDR3 sequence: CASSLEAGGSGGYTF. CDR3 coding DNA: TGTGCCAGCAGCTTAGAGGCAGGGGGATCTGGGGGCTACACCTTC. This chain connects TRBV7-8 to TRBJ1-2, with 7 bases fitting TRBD1. V lost 1 base and J lost 8; bases outside the gene matches: 10. Germline V CDR1 and CDR2: SGHVS, FQNEAQ. The CDR3 consists of 15 residues.

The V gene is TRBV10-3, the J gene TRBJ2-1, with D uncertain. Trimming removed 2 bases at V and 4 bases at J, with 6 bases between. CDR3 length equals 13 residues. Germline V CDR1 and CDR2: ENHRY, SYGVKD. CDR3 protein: CAISETLYNEQFF. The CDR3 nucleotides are TGTGCCATCAGTGAGACTCTTTACAATGAGCAGTTCTTC.

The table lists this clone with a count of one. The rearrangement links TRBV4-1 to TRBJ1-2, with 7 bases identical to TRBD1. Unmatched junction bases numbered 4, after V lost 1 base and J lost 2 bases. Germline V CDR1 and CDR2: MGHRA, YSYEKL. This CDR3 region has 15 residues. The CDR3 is CASSQAWDSNYGYTF. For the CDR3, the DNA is TGCGCCAGCAGCCAAGCGTGGGACAGCAACTATGGCTACACCTTC.

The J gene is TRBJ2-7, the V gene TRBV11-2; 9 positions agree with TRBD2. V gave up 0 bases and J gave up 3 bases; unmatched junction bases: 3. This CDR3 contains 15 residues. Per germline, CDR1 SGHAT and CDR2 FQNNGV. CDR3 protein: CASSLDLAGLYEQYF. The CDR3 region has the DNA TGTGCCAGCAGCTTAGATCTAGCGGGACTCTACGAGCAGTACTTC.

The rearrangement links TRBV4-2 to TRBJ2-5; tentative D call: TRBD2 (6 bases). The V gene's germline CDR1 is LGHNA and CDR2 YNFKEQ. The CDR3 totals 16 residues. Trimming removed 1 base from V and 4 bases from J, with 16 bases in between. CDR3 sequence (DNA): TGTGCCAGCAGCCAAGGGGGGACGGGAGCAAGAGAGACCCAGTACTTC. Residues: CASSQGGTGARETQYF.

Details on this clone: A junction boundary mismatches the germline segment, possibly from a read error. In nucleotides, the CDR3 is TGTGCCAGCAGTTTAGAGGGGGCTGCGCAGTATTTT. Amino acids: CASSLEGAAQYF. This chain connects TRBV7-9 to TRBJ2-3; 7 bases align to TRBD1. The CDR3 loop spans 12 amino acids. The germline gives CDR1 SEHNR, CDR2 FQNEAQ (reference sequence).

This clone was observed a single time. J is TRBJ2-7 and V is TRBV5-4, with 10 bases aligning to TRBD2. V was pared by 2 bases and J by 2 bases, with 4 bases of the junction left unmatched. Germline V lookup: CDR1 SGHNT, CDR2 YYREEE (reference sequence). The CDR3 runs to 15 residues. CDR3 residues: CASSFGTSVTYEQYF. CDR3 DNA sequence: TGTGCCAGCAGCTTCGGGACTAGCGTTACCTACGAGCAGTACTTC.

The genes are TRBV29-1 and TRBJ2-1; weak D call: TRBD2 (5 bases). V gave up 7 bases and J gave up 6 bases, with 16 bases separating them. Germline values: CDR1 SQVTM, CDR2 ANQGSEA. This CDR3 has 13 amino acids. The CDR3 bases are TGCAGCGCGGAGGTGGCTCAAGGCAATGAGCAGTTCTTC. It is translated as CSAEVAQGNEQFF.

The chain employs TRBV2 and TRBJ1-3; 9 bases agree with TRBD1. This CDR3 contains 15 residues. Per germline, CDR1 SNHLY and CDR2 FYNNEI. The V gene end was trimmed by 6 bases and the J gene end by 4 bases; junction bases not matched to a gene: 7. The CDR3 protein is CASRPQGAGGNTIYF. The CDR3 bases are TGTGCCAGCAGACCACAGGGGGCAGGGGGAAACACCATATATTTT.

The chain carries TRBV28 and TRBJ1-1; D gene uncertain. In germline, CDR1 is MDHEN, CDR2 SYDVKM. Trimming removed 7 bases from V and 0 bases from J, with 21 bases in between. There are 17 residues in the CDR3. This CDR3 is CASISLSFQRMNTEAFF. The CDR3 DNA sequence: TGTGCCAGCATTTCCCTATCCTTTCAAAGAATGAACACTGAAGCTTTCTTT.

The CDR3 protein is CASSLSGGASDTQYF. The CDR3 region has the DNA TGTGCCAGCAGTCTAAGCGGGGGGGCGTCAGATACGCAGTATTTT. The chain is built from TRBV2 and TRBJ2-3; 10 bases are shared with TRBD2. Germline V CDR1 and CDR2: SNHLY, FYNNEI. The junction had 6 bases not matched to a gene; V was cut back by 5 bases and J by 4 bases. The CDR3 extends over 15 amino acids.

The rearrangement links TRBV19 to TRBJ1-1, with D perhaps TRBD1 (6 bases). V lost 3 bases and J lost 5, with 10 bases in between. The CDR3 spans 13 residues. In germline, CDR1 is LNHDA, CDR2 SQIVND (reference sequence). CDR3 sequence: CASSMGAVTEAFF. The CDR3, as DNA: TGTGCCAGTAGTATGGGGGCAGTGACTGAAGCTTTCTTT. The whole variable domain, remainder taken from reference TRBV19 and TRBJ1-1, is DGGITQSPKYLFRKEGQNVTLSCEQNLNHDAMYWYRQDPGQGLRLIYYSQIVNDFQKGDIAEGYSVSREKKESFPLTVTSAQKNPTAFYLCASSMGAVTEAFFGQGTRLTVV.

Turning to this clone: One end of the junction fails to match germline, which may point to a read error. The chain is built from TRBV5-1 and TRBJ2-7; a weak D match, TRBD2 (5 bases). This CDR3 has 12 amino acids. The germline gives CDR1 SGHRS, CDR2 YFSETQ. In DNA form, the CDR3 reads TGCGCCAGCAGCCCCCTGGTCGGGGAGCCGTACTTC. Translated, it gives CASSPLVGEPYF.

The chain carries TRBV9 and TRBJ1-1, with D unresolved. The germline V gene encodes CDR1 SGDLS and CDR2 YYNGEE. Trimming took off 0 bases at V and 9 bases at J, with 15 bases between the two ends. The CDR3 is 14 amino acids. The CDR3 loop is CASSVEATLAKAFF. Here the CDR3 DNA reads TGTGCCAGCAGCGTAGAGGCGACATTGGCGAAAGCTTTCTTT.

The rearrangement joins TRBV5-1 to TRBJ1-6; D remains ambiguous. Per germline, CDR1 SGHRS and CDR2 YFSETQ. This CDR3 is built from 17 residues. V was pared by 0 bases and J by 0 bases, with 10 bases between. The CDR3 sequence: CASSLDLGSSYNSPLHF. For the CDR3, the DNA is TGCGCCAGCAGCTTGGATCTGGGGAGCTCCTATAATTCACCCCTCCACTTT. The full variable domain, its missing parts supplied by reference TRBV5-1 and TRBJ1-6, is KAGVTQTPRYLIKTRGQQVTLSCSPISGHRSVSWYQQTPGQGLQFLFEYFSETQRNKGNFPGRFSGRQFSNSRSEMNVSTLELGDSALYLCASSLDLGSSYNSPLHFGNGTRLTVT.

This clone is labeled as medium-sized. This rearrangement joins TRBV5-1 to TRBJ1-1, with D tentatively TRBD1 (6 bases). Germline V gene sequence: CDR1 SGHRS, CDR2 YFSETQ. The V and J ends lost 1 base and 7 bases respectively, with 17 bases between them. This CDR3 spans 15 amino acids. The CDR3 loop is CASSLTGGAGDEAFF. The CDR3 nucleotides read TGCGCCAGCAGCTTGACGGGGGGCGCAGGGGATGAAGCTTTCTTT.

The CDR3 sequence: CASNIGLSSYNEQFF. CDR3 nucleotide sequence: TGTGCCAGCAACATCGGACTGTCCTCCTACAATGAGCAGTTCTTC. The gene calls are TRBV27 and TRBJ2-1; D perhaps matches TRBD2 (5 bases). V lost 7 bases and J 0 bases, leaving 13 bases between the germline ends. CDR1 and CDR2 (germline): MNHEY, SMNVEV (reference sequence). The CDR3 totals 15 residues.

The CDR3 protein is CASSQDRRQGANTGELFF. CDR3 nucleotides: TGTGCCAGCAGCCAAGATCGGCGACAGGGGGCGAACACCGGGGAGCTGTTTTTT. The chain carries TRBV4-2 and TRBJ2-2, with TRBD1 matching 9 bases. The CDR3 totals 18 residues. The V gene's germline CDR1 is LGHNA and CDR2 YNFKEQ. Trimming removed 0 bases from V and 0 bases from J; junction bases left unmatched: 5.

CDR3 in DNA: TGTGCCAGCAGAGGGGCGGGGGTCTACGAGCAGTACTTC. It translates to CASRGAGVYEQYF. The rearrangement links TRBV7-9 to TRBJ2-7, with TRBD2 matching over 7 bases. Germline trimming cut 6 bases from V and 3 bases from J; bases unmatched to any gene: 5. CDR3 length equals 13 residues. The V gene's germline CDR1 is SEHNR and CDR2 FQNEAQ (reference sequence). Looking up the rest from reference TRBV7-9 and TRBJ2-7 gives the full variable domain: DTGVSQNPRHKITKRGQNVTFRCDPISEHNRLYWYRQTLGQGPEFLTYFQNEAQLEKSRLLSDRFSAERPKGSFSTLEIQRTEQGDSAMYLCASRGAGVYEQYFGPGTRLTVT.

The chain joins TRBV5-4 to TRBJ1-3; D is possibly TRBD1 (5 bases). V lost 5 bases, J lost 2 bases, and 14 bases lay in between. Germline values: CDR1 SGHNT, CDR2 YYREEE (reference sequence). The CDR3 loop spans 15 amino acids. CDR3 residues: CASSQRLGAGNTIYF. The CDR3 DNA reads TGTGCCAGCAGTCAAAGATTAGGGGCTGGAAACACCATATATTTT.

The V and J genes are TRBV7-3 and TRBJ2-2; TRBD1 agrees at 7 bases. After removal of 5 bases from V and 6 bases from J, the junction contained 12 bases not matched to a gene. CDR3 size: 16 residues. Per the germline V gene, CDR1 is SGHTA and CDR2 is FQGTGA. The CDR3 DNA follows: TGTGCCAGCAGCCACCGTGGGGTAGGGGGCGCCGGGGAGCTGTTTTTT. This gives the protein CASSHRGVGGAGELFF. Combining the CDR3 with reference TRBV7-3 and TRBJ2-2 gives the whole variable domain GAGVSQTPSNKVTEKGKYVELRCDPISGHTALYWYRQSLGQGPEFLIYFQGTGAADDSGLPNDRFFAVRPEGSVSTLKIQRTERGDSAVYLCASSHRGVGGAGELFFGEGSRLTVL.

The CDR3 coding sequence is TGCGCCAGCAGCTCATCTCCGGGACTAGCCACAGATACGCAGTATTTT. Its protein is CASSSSPGLATDTQYF. This rearrangement joins TRBV5-1 to TRBJ2-3, with 9 bases fitting TRBD2. Germline CDR1 is SGHRS and CDR2 is YFSETQ. The V and J ends lost 3 bases and 2 bases, in that order; junction bases with no gene match: 7. This CDR3 spans 16 amino acids. The full variable domain, its missing parts supplied by reference TRBV5-1 and TRBJ2-3, is KAGVTQTPRYLIKTRGQQVTLSCSPISGHRSVSWYQQTPGQGLQFLFEYFSETQRNKGNFPGRFSGRQFSNSRSEMNVSTLELGDSALYLCASSSSPGLATDTQYFGPGTRLTVL.

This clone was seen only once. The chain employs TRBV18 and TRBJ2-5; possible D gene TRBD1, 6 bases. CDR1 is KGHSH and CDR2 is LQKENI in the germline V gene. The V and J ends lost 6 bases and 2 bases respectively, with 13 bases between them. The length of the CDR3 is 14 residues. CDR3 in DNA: TGTGCCAGCTCGCCAGGGGCCCCACAAGAGACCCAGTACTTC. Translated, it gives CASSPGAPQETQYF. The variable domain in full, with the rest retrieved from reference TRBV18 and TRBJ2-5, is NAGVMQNPRHLVRRRGQEARLRCSPMKGHSHVYWYRQLPEEGLKFMVYLQKENIIDESGMPKERFSAEFPKEGPSILRIQQVVRGDSAAYFCASSPGAPQETQYFGPGTRLLVL.